The source of this T cell receptor beta chain is a study of control samples from healthy donors and cancer patients. The assay was immunoSEQ multiplex PCR, and TCRdb's table has in-frame clones only and misses some. The sample carries under 80,000 clones, about 95% recorded once. CDR3 length equals 15 residues. V was pared by 4 bases and J by 5 bases, with 7 bases of the junction left unmatched. Germline values: CDR1 LNHDA, CDR2 SQIVND (reference sequence). This clonotype was sampled from a young woman in good health. The chain is built from TRBV19 and TRBJ1-1; 10 bases align to TRBD1. The source material was blood. The CDR3 DNA reads as TGTGCCAGTAGTACGAGGACAGGGGGTGGTACTGAAGCTTTCTTT. Its translation is CASSTRTGGGTEAFF.